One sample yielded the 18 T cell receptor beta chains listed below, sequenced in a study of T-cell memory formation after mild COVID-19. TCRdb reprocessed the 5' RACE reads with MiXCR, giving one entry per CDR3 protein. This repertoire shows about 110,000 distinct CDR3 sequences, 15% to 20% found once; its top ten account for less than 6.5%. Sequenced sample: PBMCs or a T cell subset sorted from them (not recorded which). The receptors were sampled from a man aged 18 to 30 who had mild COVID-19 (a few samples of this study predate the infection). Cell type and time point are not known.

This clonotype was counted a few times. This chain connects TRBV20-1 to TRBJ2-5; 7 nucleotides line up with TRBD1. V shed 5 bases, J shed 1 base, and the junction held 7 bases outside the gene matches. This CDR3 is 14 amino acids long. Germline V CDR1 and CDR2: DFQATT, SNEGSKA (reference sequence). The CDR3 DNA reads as TGCAGTGCTCCCACAGGGGTCACCCAAGAGACCCAGTACTTC. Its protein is CSAPTGVTQETQYF.

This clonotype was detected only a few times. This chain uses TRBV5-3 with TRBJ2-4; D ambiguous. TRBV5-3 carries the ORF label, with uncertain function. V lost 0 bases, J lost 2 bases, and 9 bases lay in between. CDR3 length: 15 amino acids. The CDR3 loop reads CARSLGYVTKNIQYF. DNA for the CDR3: TGTGCCAGAAGCTTGGGCTACGTAACCAAAAACATTCAGTACTTC.

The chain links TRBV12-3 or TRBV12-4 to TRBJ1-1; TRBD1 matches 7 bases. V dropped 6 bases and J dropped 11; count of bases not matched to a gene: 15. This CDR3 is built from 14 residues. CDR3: CASSLMDRFDSAFF. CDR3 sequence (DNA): TGTGCCAGCAGCCTTATGGACAGGTTTGACTCGGCTTTCTTT.

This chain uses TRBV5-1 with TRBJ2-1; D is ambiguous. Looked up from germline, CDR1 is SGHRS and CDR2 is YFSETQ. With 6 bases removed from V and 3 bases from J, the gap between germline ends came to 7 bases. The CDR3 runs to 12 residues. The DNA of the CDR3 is TGCGCCAGCACCAAAGACTACAATGAGCAGTTCTTC. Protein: CASTKDYNEQFF.

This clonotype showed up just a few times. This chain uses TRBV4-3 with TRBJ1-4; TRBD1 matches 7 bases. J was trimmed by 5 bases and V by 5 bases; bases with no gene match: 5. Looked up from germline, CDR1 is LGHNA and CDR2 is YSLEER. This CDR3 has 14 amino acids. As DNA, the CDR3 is TGCGCCAGCAGCTCGGGACAGCCCAATGAAAAACTGTTTTTT. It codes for CASSSGQPNEKLFF.

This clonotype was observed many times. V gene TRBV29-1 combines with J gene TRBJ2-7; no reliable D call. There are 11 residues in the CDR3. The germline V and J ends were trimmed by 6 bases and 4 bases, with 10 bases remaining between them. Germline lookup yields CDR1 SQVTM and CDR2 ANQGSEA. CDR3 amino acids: CSVRSRYEQYF. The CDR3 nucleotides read TGCAGCGTCCGGAGTCGGTACGAGCAGTACTTC.

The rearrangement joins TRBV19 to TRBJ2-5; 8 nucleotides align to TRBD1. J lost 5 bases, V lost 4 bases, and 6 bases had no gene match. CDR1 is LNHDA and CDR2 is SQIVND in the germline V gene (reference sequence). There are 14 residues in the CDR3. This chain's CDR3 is CASSTRQGKETQYF. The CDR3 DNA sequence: TGTGCCAGTAGTACCCGACAGGGGAAGGAGACCCAGTACTTC. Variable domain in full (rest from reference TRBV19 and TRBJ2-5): DGGITQSPKYLFRKEGQNVTLSCEQNLNHDAMYWYRQDPGQGLRLIYYSQIVNDFQKGDIAEGYSVSREKKESFPLTVTSAQKNPTAFYLCASSTRQGKETQYFGPGTRLLVL.

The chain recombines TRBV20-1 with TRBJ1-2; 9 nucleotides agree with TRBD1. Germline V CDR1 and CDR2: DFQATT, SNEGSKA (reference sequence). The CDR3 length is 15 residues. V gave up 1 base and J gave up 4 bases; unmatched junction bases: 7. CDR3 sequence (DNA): TGCAGTGCTAGAGGCCCGGACAGGGGAGGCTATGGCTACACCTTC. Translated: CSARGPDRGGYGYTF.

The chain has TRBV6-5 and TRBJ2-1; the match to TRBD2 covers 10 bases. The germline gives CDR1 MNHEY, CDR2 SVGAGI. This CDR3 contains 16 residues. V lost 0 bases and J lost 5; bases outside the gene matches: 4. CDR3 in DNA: TGTGCCAGCAGTTACTCGAGAGCGGGGGGGGACAATGAGCAGTTCTTC. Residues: CASSYSRAGGDNEQFF.

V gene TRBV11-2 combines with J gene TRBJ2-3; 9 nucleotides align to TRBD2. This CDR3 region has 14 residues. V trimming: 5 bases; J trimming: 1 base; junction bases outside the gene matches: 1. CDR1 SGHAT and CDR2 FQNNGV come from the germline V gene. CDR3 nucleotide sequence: TGTGCCAGCAGCAGGACTAGCGGCACAGATACGCAGTATTTT. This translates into CASSRTSGTDTQYF.

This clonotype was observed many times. The chain's CDR3 is CASSLTTSGGGETQYF. As DNA, the CDR3 is TGCGCCAGCAGCTTGACGACTAGCGGAGGTGGAGAGACCCAGTACTTC. This rearrangement joins TRBV5-1 to TRBJ2-5, with 9 bases identical to TRBD2. The CDR3 covers 16 residues. V lost 1 base, J lost 4 bases, and 8 bases stayed unmatched. Germline-derived CDR1 and CDR2 are SGHRS and YFSETQ.

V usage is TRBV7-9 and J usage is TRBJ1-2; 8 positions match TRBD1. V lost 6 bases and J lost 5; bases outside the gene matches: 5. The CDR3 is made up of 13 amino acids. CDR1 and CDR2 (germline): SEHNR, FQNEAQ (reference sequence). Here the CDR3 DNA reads TGTGCCAGCAGTCCCGACAGGGGTTATGGCTACACCTTC. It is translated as CASSPDRGYGYTF.

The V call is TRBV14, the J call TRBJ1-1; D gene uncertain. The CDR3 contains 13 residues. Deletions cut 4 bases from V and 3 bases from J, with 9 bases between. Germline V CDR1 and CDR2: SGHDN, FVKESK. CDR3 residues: CASSLGPYTEAFF. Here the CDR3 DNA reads TGTGCCAGCAGCCTAGGACCTTACACTGAAGCTTTCTTT.

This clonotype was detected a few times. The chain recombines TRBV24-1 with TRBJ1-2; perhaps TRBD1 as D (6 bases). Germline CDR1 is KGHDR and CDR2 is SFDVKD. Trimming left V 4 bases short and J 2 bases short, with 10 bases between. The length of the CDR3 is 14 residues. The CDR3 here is CATSDPGQNYGYTF. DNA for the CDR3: TGTGCCACCAGTGACCCCGGACAGAACTATGGCTACACCTTC.

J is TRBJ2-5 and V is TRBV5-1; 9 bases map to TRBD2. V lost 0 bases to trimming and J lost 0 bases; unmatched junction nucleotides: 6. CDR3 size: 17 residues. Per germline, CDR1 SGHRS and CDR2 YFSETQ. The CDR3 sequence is CASSLAGSGRYQETQYF. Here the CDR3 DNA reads TGCGCCAGCAGCTTGGCCGGGAGCGGGAGGTACCAAGAGACCCAGTACTTC. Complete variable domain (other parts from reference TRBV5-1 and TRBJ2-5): KAGVTQTPRYLIKTRGQQVTLSCSPISGHRSVSWYQQTPGQGLQFLFEYFSETQRNKGNFPGRFSGRQFSNSRSEMNVSTLELGDSALYLCASSLAGSGRYQETQYFGPGTRLLVL.

CDR3 sequence: CASSLDWGGGTQYF. The CDR3 DNA sequence: TGTGCCAGCAGCTTAGATTGGGGGGGCGGTACGCAGTATTTT. The J gene is TRBJ2-3, the V gene TRBV11-2; possibly TRBD2 for D (7 bases). This CDR3 is built from 14 residues. V lost 0 bases and J 8 bases, leaving 12 bases between the germline ends. Germline V gene data show CDR1 as SGHAT and CDR2 as FQNNGV.

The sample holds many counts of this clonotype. CDR3 amino acids: CASSLQDTGELFF. As DNA, the CDR3 is TGTGCCAGTAGCCTACAGGACACCGGGGAGCTGTTTTTT. The genes are TRBV19 and TRBJ2-2, with a weak D call TRBD1 (5 bases). Trimming stripped 6 bases from V and 3 bases from J, with 8 bases between. This CDR3 region has 13 residues. Germline V gene sequence: CDR1 LNHDA, CDR2 SQIVND (reference sequence).

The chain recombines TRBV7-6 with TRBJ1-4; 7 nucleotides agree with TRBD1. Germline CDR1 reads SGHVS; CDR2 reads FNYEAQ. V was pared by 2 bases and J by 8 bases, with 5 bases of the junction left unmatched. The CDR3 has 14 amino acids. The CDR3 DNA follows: TGTGCCAGCAGCTTAACAGGGGCATTGGAAAAACTGTTTTTT. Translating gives CASSLTGALEKLFF.